The 14 T cell receptor beta chains in this list originate from one sample, sequenced in a study of shared clonotypes between healthy human individuals. The table came from immunoSEQ multiplex PCR; TCRdb's copy has only in-frame clones and leaves some out. The table includes approximately 500,000 clones, almost 97% detected once. The sample consisted of naive CD4+ T cells sorted from blood. Subset of the sample: CD45RA+ positively selected. The receptors derive from a woman in her twenties or thirties in good health.

V is TRBV4-1 and J is TRBJ2-7; D gene unclear. The V and J ends lost 4 bases and 2 bases respectively, with 18 bases between them. Germline values: CDR1 MGHRA, CDR2 YSYEKL. CDR3 length: 16 residues. In nucleotides, the CDR3 is TGCGCCAGCAGCCCCCTCGGGCGGAGCTACCCCTACGAGCAGTACTTC. Its translation: CASSPLGRSYPYEQYF.

This clone has a handful of counts. This sequence joins TRBV6-6 and TRBJ1-1, with D perhaps TRBD1 (5 bases). V gave up 2 bases and J gave up 0 bases, with 7 bases separating them. The length of the CDR3 is 14 residues. Germline V gene lookup returns CDR1 MNHNY and CDR2 SVGAGI (reference sequence). The CDR3, as DNA: TGTGCCAGCAGTTACCAGGGCGTGAACACTGAAGCTTTCTTT. Protein product: CASSYQGVNTEAFF.

This clone was picked up one time. The chain uses TRBV27 and TRBJ2-7; D uncertain. Germline CDR1 MNHEY, CDR2 SMNVEV (reference sequence). V lost 8 bases, J lost 6 bases, and 20 bases lay in between. This CDR3 contains 14 residues. The CDR3 DNA sequence: TGTGCCAGCTGGACGAACTCTCGTTCCGGCGAGCAGTACTTC. It translates to CASWTNSRSGEQYF.

This sequence joins TRBV6-4 and TRBJ2-7, with TRBD1 matching 7 bases. Germline assignment: CDR1 MRHNA and CDR2 SNTAGT. With V trimmed by 4 bases and J by 2 bases, 8 bases remained unmatched. CDR3 length equals 15 residues. The CDR3 region is CASSAGPGTAYEQYF. The CDR3, as DNA: TGTGCCAGCAGTGCTGGTCCTGGGACAGCCTACGAGCAGTACTTC.

The table lists this clone with a count of one. This CDR3 is CASRTQGDPYEQYF. CDR3 DNA sequence: TGTGCCAGCAGGACGCAGGGTGATCCCTACGAGCAGTACTTC. The chain uses TRBV28 and TRBJ2-5, with D possibly being TRBD1 (5 bases). The J call is uncertain, as TRBJ2-7 better fits the DNA end. This CDR3 has 14 amino acids. Germline values: CDR1 MDHEN, CDR2 SYDVKM.

Concerning this clone: Distinct nucleotide sequences in the sample also encode this CDR3. The chain is built from TRBV18 and TRBJ1-1; a possible D gene is TRBD1 (5 bases). V was cut by 3 bases and J by 6 bases, with 8 bases left in between. Looked up from germline, CDR1 is KGHSH and CDR2 is LQKENI. The CDR3 runs to 12 residues. In nucleotides, the CDR3 is TGTGCCAGCTCACCTCAGGGTGCTGAAGCTTTCTTT. Translation: CASSPQGAEAFF.

The chain combines TRBV5-4 with TRBJ2-7; 13 nucleotides match TRBD2. V lost 3 bases to trimming and J lost 5 bases; unmatched junction nucleotides: 5. The CDR3 contains 15 residues. The germline CDR1 and CDR2 sequences are SGHNT and YYREEE (reference sequence). The CDR3 coding sequence is TGTGCCAGCAGCTATTGGACTAGCGGGAGAAACGAGCAGTACTTC. It is translated as CASSYWTSGRNEQYF.

This clone was seen only once. V and J are TRBV6-5 and TRBJ2-7; unclear D gene. Germline V CDR1 and CDR2: MNHEY, SVGAGI. This CDR3 comprises 14 residues. Trimming pared 6 bases from V and 0 bases from J, leaving 12 bases between. In nucleotides, the CDR3 is TGTGCCAGCAGCCACCGATCCGGCTCCTACGAGCAGTACTTC. This translates into CASSHRSGSYEQYF.

This rearrangement joins TRBV6-5 to TRBJ1-2; D gene unclear. Looked up from germline, CDR1 is MNHEY and CDR2 is SVGAGI. CDR3 length: 10 residues. Trimming removed 8 bases at V and 8 bases at J, with 9 bases between. CDR3 sequence: CASRLWGYTF. The DNA for the CDR3 is TGTGCCAGCCGCCTCTGGGGCTACACCTTC.

The V call is TRBV5-1, the J call TRBJ2-7, with 9 bases matching TRBD2. Germline V gene lookup returns CDR1 SGHRS and CDR2 YFSETQ. The length of the CDR3 is 13 residues. J lost 6 bases, V lost 0 bases, and 1 base had no gene match. The CDR3 reads CASSLVAGAEQYF. The CDR3 DNA reads TGCGCCAGCAGCTTGGTAGCGGGGGCCGAGCAGTACTTC.

J is TRBJ2-1 and V is TRBV28; 14 bases are a match to TRBD2. This CDR3 comprises 16 residues. From germline, CDR1 is MDHEN and CDR2 SYDVKM. Trimming removed 6 bases from V and 10 bases from J; junction bases left unmatched: 11. The CDR3 loop is CASSTPGLAGAREQFF. CDR3 bases: TGTGCCAGCAGCACCCCGGGACTAGCGGGAGCGAGGGAGCAGTTCTTC.

This chain links TRBV5-1 with TRBJ1-1, with TRBD1 matching over 7 bases. Germline V CDR1 and CDR2: SGHRS, YFSETQ. The CDR3 spans 14 residues. Trimming removed 4 bases from V and 1 base from J; junction bases left unmatched: 4. CDR3 amino acids: CASSQRTGNTEAFF. The DNA for the CDR3 is TGCGCCAGCAGCCAAAGGACAGGGAACACTGAAGCTTTCTTT.

The chain couples TRBV11-2 to TRBJ2-3; D gene ambiguous. Trimming stripped 5 bases from V and 3 bases from J, with 9 bases between. The CDR3 covers 13 residues. Germline V lookup: CDR1 SGHAT, CDR2 FQNNGV. The CDR3 protein is CASSPRRTDTQYF. The CDR3 nucleotides read TGTGCCAGCAGCCCACGGAGAACAGATACGCAGTATTTT.

This clone was observed once. The chain is built from TRBV2 and TRBJ2-7; TRBD2 matches at 9 bases. V trimming: 4 bases; J trimming: 7 bases; junction bases outside the gene matches: 8. The CDR3 has 14 residues. Per the germline V gene, CDR1 is SNHLY and CDR2 is FYNNEI. This CDR3 reads CASSGLAVGLEQYF. The DNA for the CDR3 is TGTGCCAGCAGTGGACTAGCGGTGGGGTTGGAGCAGTACTTC.